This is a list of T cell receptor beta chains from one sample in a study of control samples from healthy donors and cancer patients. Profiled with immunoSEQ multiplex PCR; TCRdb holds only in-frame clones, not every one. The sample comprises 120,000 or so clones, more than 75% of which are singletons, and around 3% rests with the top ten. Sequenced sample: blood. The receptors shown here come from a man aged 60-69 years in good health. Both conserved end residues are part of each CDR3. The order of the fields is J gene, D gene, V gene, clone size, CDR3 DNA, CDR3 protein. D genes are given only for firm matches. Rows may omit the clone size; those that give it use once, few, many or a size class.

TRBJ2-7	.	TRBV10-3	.	TGTGCCATCTCGTTCAGCTCCTACGAGCAGTACTTC	CAISFSSYEQYF
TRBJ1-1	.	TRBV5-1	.	TGCGCCAGCCAGGCAGGGTCGAACACTGAAGCTTTCTTT	CASQAGSNTEAFF
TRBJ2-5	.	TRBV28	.	TGTGCCAGCTCCTCGACGTTTCCAAGAGAGACCCAGTACTTC	CASSSTFPRETQYF
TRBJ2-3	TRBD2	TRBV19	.	TGTGCCACGGATGATTATAGCGGGGGGGCAACAGATACGCAGTATTTT	CATDDYSGGATDTQYF
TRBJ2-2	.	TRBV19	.	TGTGCCAGTAAGTTCTCCGGCGGGGAGCTGTTTTTT	CASKFSGGELFF
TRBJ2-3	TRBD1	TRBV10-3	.	TGTGCCATCAGGACCGGGACAGGGGTTAGCACAGATACGCAGTATTTT	CAIRTGTGVSTDTQYF
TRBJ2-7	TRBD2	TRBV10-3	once	TGTGCCATCAGGATAGCGGGGGATTCCTACGAGCAGTACTTC	CAIRIAGDSYEQYF
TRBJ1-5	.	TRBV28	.	TGTGCCAGCATCCCCGGGGCCAATCAGCCCCAGCATTTT	CASIPGANQPQHF
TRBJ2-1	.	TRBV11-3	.	TGTGCCAGCAGCTTAAGCTCCGGGCAGAGGAAAAATGAGCAGTTCTTC	CASSLSSGQRKNEQFF
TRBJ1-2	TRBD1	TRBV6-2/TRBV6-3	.	TGTGCCAGCAGTTACTTCGGGGAGGGGGCGTCAGGCTACACCTTC	CASSYFGEGASGYTF
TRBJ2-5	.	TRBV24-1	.	TGTGCCACCATGAAGGACGGTGTTCAAGAGACCCAGTACTTC	CATMKDGVQETQYF
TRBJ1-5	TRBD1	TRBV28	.	TGTGCCAGCAGTTTATGGGGGACAGGGAATCAGCCCCAGCATTTT	CASSLWGTGNQPQHF
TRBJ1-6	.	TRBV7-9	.	TGTGCCAGCAGCTTTGAGGTTACTGGGAATTCACCCCTCCACTTT	CASSFEVTGNSPLHF
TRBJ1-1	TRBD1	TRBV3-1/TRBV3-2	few	TGTGCCAGCAGCCCCACCGGGACAGGGAAGAACACTGAAGCTTTCTTT	CASSPTGTGKNTEAFF
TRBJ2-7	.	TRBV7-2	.	TGTGCCAGCAGCCGGAATAAGTACGAGCAGTACTTC	CASSRNKYEQYF
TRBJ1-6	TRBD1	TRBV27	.	TGTGCCAGCAGTTTATACGGTGGGACAGGGGGTTCACCCCTCCACTTT	CASSLYGGTGGSPLHF
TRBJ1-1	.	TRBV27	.	TGTGCCAGCATCCGAAACGGGGCAATGAACACTGAAGCTTTCTTT	CASIRNGAMNTEAFF
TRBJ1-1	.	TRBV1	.	TGCACCAGCAGCCAAGACAAAGGAACAGGGCGCACTGAAGCTTTCTTT	CTSSQDKGTGRTEAFF
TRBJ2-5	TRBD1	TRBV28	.	TGTGCCAGCAGGGGGACAGGGAGGGGGGAGACCCAGTACTTC	CASRGTGRGETQYF
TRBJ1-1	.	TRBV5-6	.	TGTGCCAGCAGCTCTGAGATGAACACTGAAGCTTTCTTT	CASSSEMNTEAFF
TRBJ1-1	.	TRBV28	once	TGTGCCAGCAGTCTACCGGGGGAGGGTGACACTGAAGCTTTCTTT	CASSLPGEGDTEAFF
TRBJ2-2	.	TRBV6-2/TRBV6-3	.	TGTGCCAGCACCCCCGTGTGGCCGACTAACACCGGGGAGCTGTTTTTT	CASTPVWPTNTGELFF
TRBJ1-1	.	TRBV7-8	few	TGTGCCAGCAGCTTATCTGTTTCCTTAAACACTGAAGCTTTCTTT	CASSLSVSLNTEAFF
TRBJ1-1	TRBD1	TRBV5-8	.	TGTGCCAGCAGCTTGTCAGGACAGGGTGGGACTGAAGCTTTCTTT	CASSLSGQGGTEAFF
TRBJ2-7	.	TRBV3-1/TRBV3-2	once	TGTGCCAGCAGCCAAGGAGGGCCGTCGGATGGAACTGAGCAGTACTTC	CASSQGGPSDGTEQYF
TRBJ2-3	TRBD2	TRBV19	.	TGTGCCAGTAGTATCAAGGGCGGGGGGAAGGATACGCAGTATTTT	CASSIKGGGKDTQYF
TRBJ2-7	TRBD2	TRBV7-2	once	TGTGCCAGCAGCGCTTACCCGGGACTAGCGGGGGGAGGCGAGCAGTACTTC	CASSAYPGLAGGGEQYF
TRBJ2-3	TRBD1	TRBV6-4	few	TGTGCCAGCGCCCGGGACAGAGACACAGATACGCAGTATTTT	CASARDRDTDTQYF
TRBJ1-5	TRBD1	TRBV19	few	TGTGCCAGTACCACCTCCGGGACAGGGACTCAGCCCCAGCATTTT	CASTTSGTGTQPQHF
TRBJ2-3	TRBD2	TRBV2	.	TGTGCCAGCAGTGGTTCGGGGGGAAGCACAGATACGCAGTATTTT	CASSGSGGSTDTQYF
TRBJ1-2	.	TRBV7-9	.	TGTGCCAGCAGCCTTGGGCAGGGATGGGGCTACACCTTC	CASSLGQGWGYTF
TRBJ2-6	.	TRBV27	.	TGTGCCAGCAGCCGAGCTTCCTCTGGGGCCAACGTCCTGACTTTC	CASSRASSGANVLTF
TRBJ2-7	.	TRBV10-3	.	TGTGCCACCCGACAGGTCTCCTACGAGCAGTACTTC	CATRQVSYEQYF
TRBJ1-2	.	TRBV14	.	TGTGCCAGCAGCCATTTGGACCGATCGAGCTACACCTTC	CASSHLDRSSYTF
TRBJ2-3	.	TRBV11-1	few	TGTGCCAGCAGCTTAGATGGGGCGGAGACAGATACGCAGTATTTT	CASSLDGAETDTQYF
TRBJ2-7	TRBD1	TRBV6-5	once	TGTGCCAGCAGCAAGGCCGGGACAGGGTTCTACGAGCAGTACTTC	CASSKAGTGFYEQYF
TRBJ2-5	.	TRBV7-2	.	TGTGCCAGCAGCTCCCAGGGCGCAGGGTTCGGGGAGACCCAGTACTTC	CASSSQGAGFGETQYF
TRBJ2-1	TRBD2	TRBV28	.	TGTGCCAGCAGTTTAGTCAGCGGGGGGGCCGTGTCCTACAATGAGCAGTTCTTC	CASSLVSGGAVSYNEQFF